Presented here are 32 T cell receptor beta chains from one specimen sequenced in a study of long-term antiretroviral therapy in people with HIV. A v3.0 immunoSEQ assay was performed at survey level. Sequencing was performed with immunoSEQ multiplex PCR; in TCRdb, only in-frame clones are kept and a portion is missing. The table shows about 10,000 clones, with approximately 75% occurring only once. The starting material was unsorted PBMCs, obtained 0.7 years after starting antiretroviral therapy. The receptors were sampled from a man aged 40-49 years with HIV.

The chain combines TRBV30 with TRBJ2-2, with 9 nucleotides matching TRBD2. Germline V gives CDR1 GTSNPN, CDR2 SVGIG (reference sequence). CDR3 length: 15 residues. After removal of 4 bases from V and 8 bases from J, the junction contained 11 bases not matched to a gene. CDR3 bases: TGTGCCTGGATAGGTAGCGGGAGAGGTATTGGGGAGCTGTTTTTT. Translation: CAWIGSGRGIGELFF.

The chain carries TRBV29-1 and TRBJ1-4, with no clear D. CDR1 is SQVTM and CDR2 is ANQGSEA in the germline V gene. CDR3 length: 10 residues. V was pared by 7 bases and J by 8 bases, with 8 bases between. The CDR3 loop reads CSGWWEKLFF. The DNA for the CDR3 is TGCAGCGGTTGGTGGGAAAAACTGTTTTTT.

The genes are TRBV7-2 and TRBJ2-1; 8 nucleotides align to TRBD1. The germline V gene has CDR1 SGHTA and CDR2 FQGNSA. V lost 5 bases and J lost 2; bases outside the gene matches: 5. The CDR3 is made up of 15 amino acids. The CDR3 is CASSRGTGTYNEQFF. As DNA, the CDR3 is TGTGCCAGCAGCCGTGGGACAGGTACCTACAATGAGCAGTTCTTC.

The chain has TRBV29-1 and TRBJ2-5, with D tentatively TRBD1 (6 bases). Germline CDR1 and CDR2: SQVTM and ANQGSEA. There are 12 residues in the CDR3. V was pared by 7 bases and J by 5 bases, with 14 bases between. The chain's CDR3 is CSAIDRWETQYF. The CDR3 region has the DNA TGCAGCGCTATCGACAGGTGGGAGACCCAGTACTTC.

The chain is built from TRBV9 and TRBJ2-1; D is ambiguous. The CDR3 has 14 residues. V was pared by 3 bases and J by 4 bases, with 11 bases between. Germline V lookup: CDR1 SGDLS, CDR2 YYNGEE. CDR3 loop: CASSASLAYNEQFF. The CDR3 region has the DNA TGTGCCAGCAGCGCCTCCCTGGCGTACAATGAGCAGTTCTTC.

This clone was seen only once. V is TRBV7-9 and J is TRBJ1-4; the match to TRBD1 covers 10 bases. The V gene end was trimmed by 5 bases and the J gene end by 6 bases; junction bases not matched to a gene: 6. Per germline, CDR1 SEHNR and CDR2 FQNEAQ (reference sequence). CDR3 size: 15 residues. CDR3 sequence: CASSRQGARDEKLFF. The CDR3 DNA is TGTGCCAGCAGCCGACAGGGGGCGAGGGATGAAAAACTGTTTTTT.

This chain joins TRBV9 and TRBJ2-7, with D tentatively TRBD2 (6 bases). The CDR3 runs to 15 residues. V was pared by 1 base and J by 4 bases, with 15 bases between. CDR1 and CDR2 (germline): SGDLS, YYNGEE. The CDR3 sequence is CASSVSGGSMYEQYF. The CDR3 nucleotides read TGTGCCAGCAGCGTATCCGGGGGATCCATGTACGAGCAGTACTTC.

This clone was observed a handful of times. The chain combines TRBV28 with TRBJ1-5, with 9 bases aligning to TRBD1. The CDR3 contains 15 residues. From germline, CDR1 is MDHEN and CDR2 SYDVKM. J lost 2 bases, V lost 4 bases, and 3 bases had no gene match. CDR3 nucleotide sequence: TGTGCCAGCAGTTACAGGGGGCAAGGCAATCAGCCCCAGCATTTT. Protein product: CASSYRGQGNQPQHF.

The chain joins TRBV14 to TRBJ2-7; D unresolved. This CDR3 spans 15 amino acids. Trimming removed 0 bases at V and 9 bases at J, with 18 bases between. CDR1 SGHDN and CDR2 FVKESK come from the germline V gene. This chain's CDR3 is CASSQDLGPQLRQYF. DNA for the CDR3: TGTGCCAGCAGCCAAGATTTAGGACCCCAGCTAAGGCAGTACTTC.

V and J are TRBV7-2 and TRBJ2-7, with a weak D call TRBD1 (5 bases). The CDR3 has 15 residues. Germline values: CDR1 SGHTA, CDR2 FQGNSA. Trimming cost V 1 base and J 1 base, with 11 bases left between them. The CDR3 loop is CASSLEPGWSYEQYF. CDR3 nucleotide sequence: TGTGCCAGCAGCTTAGAACCAGGGTGGTCCTACGAGCAGTACTTC. Drawing the rest from reference TRBV7-2 and TRBJ2-7, the complete variable domain is GAGVSQSPSNKVTEKGKDVELRCDPISGHTALYWYRQSLGQGLEFLIYFQGNSAPDKSGLPSDRFSAERTGGSVSTLTIQRTQQEDSAVYLCASSLEPGWSYEQYFGPGTRLTVT.

V usage is TRBV11-2 and J usage is TRBJ1-3; TRBD1 is a possible D gene (6 bases). CDR3 length: 14 residues. Trimming took 6 bases from V and 6 from J, leaving 15 bases between them. Per the germline V gene, CDR1 is SGHAT and CDR2 is FQNNGV. Here the CDR3 DNA reads TGTGCCAGCAGGAGGACAGAAAAATTAAACACCATATATTTT. Its translation: CASRRTEKLNTIYF.

The chain uses TRBV6-6 and TRBJ1-2; possible D gene TRBD1, 6 bases. This CDR3 comprises 13 residues. Trimming stripped 6 bases from V and 2 bases from J, with 10 bases between. Looked up from germline, CDR1 is MNHNY and CDR2 is SVGAGI (reference sequence). CDR3 DNA sequence: TGTGCCAGCAGCCTCACAGGGAACTATGGCTACACCTTC. This translates into CASSLTGNYGYTF.

This chain connects TRBV18 to TRBJ2-5; no definite D call. The germline CDR1 and CDR2 sequences are KGHSH and LQKENI. V shed 1 base and J shed 5 bases, with 8 bases lying between them. There are 13 residues in the CDR3. The CDR3 loop reads CASSPLGGETQYF. CDR3 sequence (DNA): TGTGCCAGCTCACCACTCGGTGGGGAGACCCAGTACTTC.

This clone was counted between two and nine times. The chain couples TRBV6-6 to TRBJ1-1; 7 bases line up with TRBD1. CDR1 and CDR2 from the germline V gene are MNHNY and SVGAGI (reference sequence). The ends lost 8 bases at V and 4 bases at J; junction bases unmatched: 10. The CDR3 has 14 residues. CDR3 loop: CASYNPGGATEAFF. CDR3 nucleotide sequence: TGTGCCAGCTATAACCCAGGGGGGGCCACTGAAGCTTTCTTT.

The rearrangement links TRBV28 to TRBJ2-7; D possibly corresponds to TRBD2 (5 bases). Trimming removed 4 bases from V and 3 bases from J, with 13 bases in between. This CDR3 spans 14 amino acids. Germline CDR1 reads MDHEN; CDR2 reads SYDVKM. The CDR3 DNA is TGTGCCAGCAGTTCCCCTCCGGGATTCTACGAGCAGTACTTC. Protein product: CASSSPPGFYEQYF.

The chain uses TRBV6-4 and TRBJ1-2, with 9 bases aligning to TRBD1. The V gene's germline CDR1 is MRHNA and CDR2 SNTAGT. V shed 9 bases, J shed 8 bases, and the junction held 22 bases outside the gene matches. This CDR3 region has 17 residues. The CDR3 protein is CARNKIGQGTHPRGYTF. The CDR3 bases are TGTGCCAGAAATAAGATTGGACAGGGGACCCACCCCCGCGGCTACACCTTC.

The chain joins TRBV5-4 to TRBJ2-2; maybe TRBD2 (6 bases). The CDR3 extends over 15 amino acids. Looked up from germline, CDR1 is SGHNT and CDR2 is YYREEE (reference sequence). Trimming took off 0 bases at V and 6 bases at J, with 12 bases between the two ends. The CDR3 nucleotides are TGTGCCAGCAGCTTGGCGGGGACTCACGCCGGGGAGCTGTTTTTT. It translates to CASSLAGTHAGELFF.

The rearrangement joins TRBV5-1 to TRBJ1-1; no clear D. V dropped 4 bases and J dropped 3 bases, with 19 bases sitting between them. This CDR3 is 16 amino acids long. From germline, CDR1 is SGHRS and CDR2 YFSETQ. The CDR3 loop is CASSRGGRVGDTEAFF. The DNA of the CDR3 is TGCGCCAGCAGCCGGGGTGGAAGGGTCGGCGACACTGAAGCTTTCTTT. Filled out from reference TRBV5-1 and TRBJ1-1, the complete variable domain reads KAGVTQTPRYLIKTRGQQVTLSCSPISGHRSVSWYQQTPGQGLQFLFEYFSETQRNKGNFPGRFSGRQFSNSRSEMNVSTLELGDSALYLCASSRGGRVGDTEAFFGQGTRLTVV.

This chain connects TRBV1 to TRBJ1-5. TRBV1 counts as a pseudogene. CDR3 length: 15 residues. The CDR3 spells CTSSQFPSRDRPQHF. CDR3 bases: TGCACCAGCAGCCAATTCCCCTCCCGCGACCGGCCCCAGCATTTT.

This clone showed up just once. The genes are TRBV20-1 and TRBJ2-1; no reliable D call. V lost 3 bases and J 8 bases, leaving 8 bases between the germline ends. CDR1 and CDR2 from the germline V gene are DFQATT and SNEGSKA (reference sequence). CDR3 size: 11 residues. CDR3 coding DNA: TGCAGTGCTAGCCCGGGCGATGAGCAGTTCTTC. Amino acid sequence: CSASPGDEQFF.

The CDR3 sequence is CAGQGARGTEAFF. The CDR3 DNA reads TGTGCCGGACAGGGGGCGCGGGGCACTGAAGCTTTCTTT. The J gene is TRBJ1-1, the V gene TRBV30; 11 nucleotides align to TRBD1. The V and J ends lost 8 bases and 4 bases, in that order; junction bases with no gene match: 6. CDR1 and CDR2 (germline): GTSNPN, SVGIG (reference sequence). There are 13 residues in the CDR3. Full variable domain (outside the CDR3, taken from reference TRBV30 and TRBJ1-1): SQTIHQWPATLVQPVGSPLSLECTVEGTSNPNLYWYRQAAGRGLQLLFYSVGIGQISSEVPQNLSASRPQDRQFILSSKKLLLSDSGFYLCAGQGARGTEAFFGQGTRLTVV.

This clone was found once. This chain joins TRBV7-2 and TRBJ2-4, with D maybe TRBD1 (7 bases). V dropped 1 base and J dropped 1 base, with 14 bases sitting between them. The CDR3 runs to 17 residues. Germline-derived CDR1 and CDR2 are SGHTA and FQGNSA. CDR3 amino acids: CASSLGPRGEAKNIQYF. The DNA for the CDR3 is TGTGCCAGCAGCTTAGGGCCCAGGGGGGAGGCCAAAAACATTCAGTACTTC.

The gene calls are TRBV29-1 and TRBJ2-7; D gene ambiguous. Germline V gene sequence: CDR1 SQVTM, CDR2 ANQGSEA. The length of the CDR3 is 13 residues. Trimming took off 6 bases at V and 0 bases at J, with 12 bases between the two ends. In DNA, the CDR3 is TGCAGCGTCATACGTCCCAGCTCCTACGAGCAGTACTTC. Translation gives CSVIRPSSYEQYF.

A word on this clone: The identical CDR3 is also encoded by other nucleotide sequences in the sample. The chain carries TRBV4-3 and TRBJ2-3; no reliable D call. V was cut by 0 bases and J by 0 bases, with 4 bases left in between. The CDR3 length is 14 residues. Germline V CDR1 and CDR2: LGHNA, YSLEER. CDR3 sequence: CASSQDRSTDTQYF. The CDR3 region has the DNA TGCGCCAGCAGCCAAGACCGTAGCACAGATACGCAGTATTTT.

The V and J genes are TRBV11-3 and TRBJ1-1, with 7 bases matching TRBD1. The germline V gene has CDR1 SGHNT and CDR2 YENEEA. The J segment lost 1 base and the V segment lost 5 bases, leaving 4 bases of the junction unmatched. The CDR3 has 14 residues. The CDR3 spells CASSLQGGNTEAFF. For the CDR3, the DNA is TGTGCCAGCAGCCTTCAGGGGGGGAACACTGAAGCTTTCTTT. Complete variable domain (other parts from reference TRBV11-3 and TRBJ1-1): EAGVVQSPRYKIIEKKQPVAFWCNPISGHNTLYWYLQNLGQGPELLIRYENEEAVDDSQLPKDRFSAERLKGVDSTLKIQPAELGDSAVYLCASSLQGGNTEAFFGQGTRLTVV.

This clone is medium-sized within its sample. The gene calls are TRBV2 and TRBJ1-1, with 8 bases fitting TRBD1. Germline lookup yields CDR1 SNHLY and CDR2 FYNNEI. The CDR3 runs 15 residues. Trimming took 6 bases from V and 0 from J; bases not matched to a gene: 6. In DNA form, the CDR3 reads TGTGCCAGCAGCGCGGACAGGGCCTTGAACACTGAAGCTTTCTTT. Translating gives CASSADRALNTEAFF. Full variable domain (rest looked up from reference TRBV2 and TRBJ1-1): EPEVTQTPSHQVTQMGQEVILRCVPISNHLYFYWYRQILGQKVEFLVSFYNNEISEKSEIFDDQFSVERPDGSNFTLKIRSTKLEDSAMYFCASSADRALNTEAFFGQGTRLTVV.

The chain is built from TRBV29-1 and TRBJ1-1; no clear D gene. V gave up 6 bases and J gave up 3 bases, with 14 bases separating them. This CDR3 contains 13 residues. The germline CDR1 and CDR2 sequences are SQVTM and ANQGSEA. Here the CDR3 reads CSVKASPDTEAFF. The CDR3 coding sequence is TGCAGCGTGAAGGCCTCTCCGGACACTGAAGCTTTCTTT.

J is TRBJ1-5 and V is TRBV7-9; a possible D gene is TRBD1 (6 bases). CDR3 length equals 15 residues. V lost 2 bases and J 8 bases, leaving 16 bases between the germline ends. Germline CDR1 SEHNR, CDR2 FQNEAQ (reference sequence). The CDR3 region is CASSLLGGLGEPQHF. As DNA, the CDR3 is TGTGCCAGCAGCTTACTCGGGGGGCTTGGGGAGCCCCAGCATTTT.

The V and J genes are TRBV27 and TRBJ2-7, with TRBD2 as a possible D gene (6 bases). The CDR3 totals 16 residues. Trimming left V 6 bases short and J 3 bases short, with 21 bases between. Per the germline V gene, CDR1 is MNHEY and CDR2 is SMNVEV (reference sequence). The CDR3 DNA reads TGTGCCAGCAGGACCCATGGGAGCTGGGGGGACTACGAGCAGTACTTC. Translation gives CASRTHGSWGDYEQYF.

The chain employs TRBV25-1 and TRBJ1-2; 11 bases align to TRBD1. This CDR3 region has 15 residues. Germline loops: CDR1 MGHDK, CDR2 SYGVNS. Losses at the gene ends were 1 base for V and 8 bases for J; bases not matched to a gene: 6. CDR3 DNA: TGTGCCAGCAGTGAATCCGGACAGGGGGCGGGGGGCTACACCTTC. Its protein is CASSESGQGAGGYTF.

The chain uses TRBV28 and TRBJ2-7; D is undetermined. Trimming removed 7 bases from V and 3 bases from J, with 16 bases in between. CDR3 length: 14 residues. Germline V lookup: CDR1 MDHEN, CDR2 SYDVKM. The CDR3 nucleotides read TGTGCCAGCATCCCCACGGTGGGCGTCTACGAGCAGTACTTC. Protein: CASIPTVGVYEQYF.

The chain combines TRBV7-6 with TRBJ2-2; either TRBD1 or TRBD2 may supply D (5 bases each). Deletions cut 3 bases from V and 4 bases from J, with 6 bases between. CDR3 length: 13 residues. Germline CDR1 reads SGHVS; CDR2 reads FNYEAQ. CDR3 protein: CASSFGTTGELFF. The CDR3 DNA reads as TGTGCCAGCAGCTTCGGGACCACCGGGGAGCTGTTTTTT.